Shown below are 30 T cell receptor beta chains from a single sample sequenced in a study of blood T cell repertoires in COVID-19. Measured with immunoSEQ multiplex PCR; TCRdb has only the in-frame clones, and not every one. Of around 53,000 clones listed, approximately 80% were seen once; the top ten hold approximately 20%. Sequencing was carried out using peripheral blood. These receptors came from a man aged 50-59 years with active or convalescent COVID-19.

The chain employs TRBV19 and TRBJ1-1; D is perhaps TRBD1 (6 bases). The CDR3 spans 14 residues. Germline assignment: CDR1 LNHDA and CDR2 SQIVND (reference sequence). Trimming took off 10 bases at V and 0 bases at J, with 15 bases between the two ends. CDR3 residues: CATSDRPLNTEAFF. The CDR3, as DNA: TGTGCCACCTCGGACAGACCCTTGAACACTGAAGCTTTCTTT.

The chain uses TRBV12-3 or TRBV12-4 and TRBJ1-1, with D tentatively TRBD1 (6 bases). The ends were cut back, 7 bases at V and 1 base at J, with 10 bases in the middle. The CDR3 has 13 residues. Here the CDR3 reads CASTWTANTEAFF. The CDR3 bases are TGTGCCAGCACCTGGACAGCGAACACTGAAGCTTTCTTT.

This clone appeared a few times. This chain uses TRBV4-1 with TRBJ1-5; 8 bases match TRBD1. The germline CDR1 and CDR2 sequences are MGHRA and YSYEKL. V dropped 3 bases and J dropped 1; count of bases not matched to a gene: 5. The CDR3 is 16 residues long. In DNA, the CDR3 is TGCGCCAGCAGCCAGGGGGACAGGCGGAGCAATCAGCCCCAGCATTTT. Translating gives CASSQGDRRSNQPQHF.

This chain connects TRBV6-5 to TRBJ2-3; 9 nucleotides match TRBD2. The germline CDR1 and CDR2 sequences are MNHEY and SVGAGI. The ends lost 6 bases at V and 4 bases at J; junction bases unmatched: 8. The CDR3 has 15 residues. The CDR3 reads CASRPLAGPPDTQYF. Here the CDR3 DNA reads TGTGCCAGCAGACCTCTAGCGGGGCCTCCAGATACGCAGTATTTT.

J is TRBJ2-6 and V is TRBV27, with 7 nucleotides matching TRBD1. The CDR3 consists of 15 residues. After removal of 5 bases from V and 3 bases from J, the junction contained 4 bases not matched to a gene. CDR1 is MNHEY and CDR2 is SMNVEV in the germline V gene (reference sequence). The CDR3 DNA reads TGTGCCAGCAGTCCTTACAGGGGTGGGGCCAACGTCCTGACTTTC. Its protein is CASSPYRGGANVLTF. The whole variable domain, remainder taken from reference TRBV27 and TRBJ2-6, is EAQVTQNPRYLITVTGKKLTVTCSQNMNHEYMSWYRQDPGLGLRQIYYSMNVEVTDKGDVPEGYKVSRKEKRNFPLILESPSPNQTSLYFCASSPYRGGANVLTFGAGSRLTVL.

The chain joins TRBV6-5 to TRBJ2-6; D not certain. The V gene's germline CDR1 is MNHEY and CDR2 SVGAGI. Trimming removed 8 bases from V and 3 bases from J, with 14 bases in between. There are 15 residues in the CDR3. In nucleotides, the CDR3 is TGTGCCAGCCGAAGACAAGGAATTGGGGCCAACGTCCTGACTTTC. This encodes CASRRQGIGANVLTF.

CDR3: CASSLEMEETQYF. The CDR3 nucleotides are TGTGCCAGCAGCCTCGAGATGGAAGAGACCCAGTACTTC. V and J are TRBV5-4 and TRBJ2-5, with no clear D. V was clipped by 4 bases and J by 3 bases, with 10 bases between them. This CDR3 has 13 amino acids. Germline V gene data show CDR1 as SGHNT and CDR2 as YYREEE (reference sequence).

This clone came up a few times. One end of the junction does not line up with germline, which may come from a read error. This chain joins TRBV12-3 or TRBV12-4 and TRBJ2-4; the D is unclear. The CDR3 is made up of 12 amino acids. CDR3 bases: TGTGCCAGCAGTTTAGCCGAAAACATTCAGTACTTC. Residues: CASSLAENIQYF.

This chain uses TRBV2 with TRBJ1-2, with 7 nucleotides matching TRBD1. Unmatched junction bases numbered 12, after V lost 6 bases and J lost 8 bases. This CDR3 is 14 amino acids long. Germline CDR1 is SNHLY and CDR2 is FYNNEI. CDR3 bases: TGTGCCAGCAGGACAGGGACCCTACCATCGGGCTACACCTTC. Its translation: CASRTGTLPSGYTF.

This clone was picked up a small number of times. The chain carries TRBV6-5 and TRBJ2-5, with 9 bases identical to TRBD2. In germline, CDR1 is MNHEY, CDR2 SVGAGI. The CDR3 covers 14 residues. Trimming cost V 5 bases and J 7 bases; bases outside gene matches: 8. The CDR3 nucleotides read TGTGCCAGCAGTAATAGCGGGGGTGTTGGGACCCAGTACTTC. Translation: CASSNSGGVGTQYF.

This chain connects TRBV6-5 to TRBJ1-5; the D gene is possibly TRBD1 (6 bases). Trimming removed 7 bases at V and 2 bases at J, with 15 bases between. Germline CDR1 and CDR2: MNHEY and SVGAGI. The CDR3 sequence is 15 residues long. CDR3: CASKFESGGNQPQHF. CDR3 sequence (DNA): TGTGCCAGCAAATTTGAGTCAGGGGGCAATCAGCCCCAGCATTTT.

This clone was picked up one time. V and J are TRBV2 and TRBJ2-7, with D possibly matching TRBD2 (7 bases). Looked up from germline, CDR1 is SNHLY and CDR2 is FYNNEI. The CDR3 totals 15 residues. V lost 5 bases to trimming and J lost 3 bases, with 17 bases between them. The CDR3 reads CASSPNGGGSYEQYF. The CDR3 bases are TGTGCCAGCAGTCCGAATGGGGGCGGGAGCTACGAGCAGTACTTC.

This clone has a count of ten or more. DNA for the CDR3: TGTGCCAGCAGCTCAGGGGGAAGCTCCTACAATGAGCAGTTCTTC. Amino acids: CASSSGGSSYNEQFF. J is TRBJ2-1 and V is TRBV7-9; 7 bases match TRBD1. The CDR3 is 15 residues long. Per the germline V gene, CDR1 is SEHNR and CDR2 is FQNEAQ (reference sequence). After removal of 4 bases from V and 0 bases from J, the junction contained 3 bases not matched to a gene.

This CDR3 is CASSFSAGKQETQYF. In nucleotides, the CDR3 is TGTGCCAGCAGCTTTTCAGCGGGGAAGCAAGAGACCCAGTACTTC. The genes are TRBV7-9 and TRBJ2-5; 7 bases are shared with TRBD2. The germline V gene has CDR1 SEHNR and CDR2 FQNEAQ (reference sequence). Unmatched junction bases numbered 6, after V lost 3 bases and J lost 2 bases. The CDR3 runs to 15 residues.

This chain uses TRBV11-2 with TRBJ2-1; a weak D match, TRBD2 (6 bases). The CDR3 totals 16 residues. Trimming removed 1 base at V and 1 base at J, with 11 bases between. Germline CDR1 is SGHAT and CDR2 is FQNNGV. The CDR3 protein is CASSLGRLASYNEQFF. The DNA of the CDR3 is TGTGCCAGCAGCTTAGGGCGGCTAGCGTCCTACAATGAGCAGTTCTTC.

The gene calls are TRBV6-1 and TRBJ2-7; 8 bases align to TRBD2. The CDR3 has 15 residues. V shed 1 base, J shed 9 bases, and the junction held 11 bases outside the gene matches. Germline V CDR1 and CDR2: MNHNS, SASEGT. CDR3 sequence: CASSEDPGGQYAQYF. In DNA form, the CDR3 reads TGTGCCAGCAGTGAAGACCCGGGAGGGCAGTATGCGCAGTACTTC.

V is TRBV5-1 and J is TRBJ2-7; unclear D gene. V was pared by 0 bases and J by 3 bases, with 10 bases between. Per germline, CDR1 SGHRS and CDR2 YFSETQ. The CDR3 is 14 amino acids. CDR3 residues: CASSLVVNGYEQYF. In nucleotides, the CDR3 is TGCGCCAGCAGCTTGGTTGTTAACGGCTACGAGCAGTACTTC.

The chain recombines TRBV13 with TRBJ2-3; D is undetermined. Germline CDR1 is PRHDT and CDR2 is FYEKMQ (reference sequence). The CDR3 has 11 residues. Trimming pared 5 bases from V and 6 bases from J, leaving 6 bases between. The chain's CDR3 is CASSISDTQYF. DNA for the CDR3: TGTGCCAGCAGCATCTCGGATACGCAGTATTTT.

The chain links TRBV7-9 to TRBJ2-5; 8 nucleotides match TRBD2. Trimming at V came to 8 bases and at J to 5 bases, leaving 7 bases not matched to a gene. The CDR3 extends over 13 amino acids. Germline loops: CDR1 SEHNR, CDR2 FQNEAQ (reference sequence). Here the CDR3 DNA reads TGTGCCAGCTCTAAGGGACTAGACGAGACCCAGTACTTC. Translated, it gives CASSKGLDETQYF.

The chain carries TRBV30 and TRBJ2-5; D is ambiguous. There are 11 residues in the CDR3. Trimming pared 6 bases from V and 4 bases from J, leaving 9 bases between. Germline values: CDR1 GTSNPN, CDR2 SVGIG (reference sequence). The CDR3 nucleotides read TGTGCCTGTTATTCGGTAGAGACCCAGTACTTC. It codes for CACYSVETQYF.

The table lists this clone with a few counts. The J gene is TRBJ1-4, the V gene TRBV25-1; 7 bases are shared with TRBD1. V was clipped by 5 bases and J by 7 bases; unmatched bases: 10. The germline gives CDR1 MGHDK, CDR2 SYGVNS. The CDR3 runs 15 residues. CDR3 region: CASSLNRGGGEKLFF. The CDR3 region has the DNA TGTGCCAGCAGTCTCAACAGGGGAGGAGGTGAAAAACTGTTTTTT.

This clone was observed a few times. The rearrangement links TRBV4-2 to TRBJ2-3; 7 nucleotides align to TRBD2. V gave up 5 bases and J gave up 3 bases; unmatched junction bases: 17. This CDR3 spans 18 amino acids. Germline V gene lookup returns CDR1 LGHNA and CDR2 YNFKEQ. This chain's CDR3 is CASSSLRDGREGTDTQYF. CDR3 coding DNA: TGTGCCAGCAGCTCCCTCCGAGATGGGAGGGAGGGGACAGATACGCAGTATTTT.

This chain links TRBV3-1 (or the pseudogene TRBV3-2) with TRBJ1-4; D remains unclear. The germline V gene has CDR1 LGHDT and CDR2 YNNKEL (reference sequence). V was cut by 6 bases and J by 8 bases, with 7 bases left in between. The CDR3 is 11 residues long. The CDR3 protein is CASSSSEKLFF. The CDR3, as DNA: TGTGCCAGCAGTTCTAGCGAAAAACTGTTTTTT.

The chain carries TRBV7-9 and TRBJ2-7; D might be TRBD1 (6 bases). Trimming took 5 bases from V and 3 from J, leaving 14 bases between them. CDR3 length: 14 amino acids. CDR1 SEHNR and CDR2 FQNEAQ come from the germline V gene (reference sequence). CDR3 in amino acids: CASSLQGSFYEQYF. The CDR3, as DNA: TGTGCCAGCAGCCTACAGGGATCCTTCTACGAGCAGTACTTC. Variable domain in full (rest from reference TRBV7-9 and TRBJ2-7): DTGVSQNPRHKITKRGQNVTFRCDPISEHNRLYWYRQTLGQGPEFLTYFQNEAQLEKSRLLSDRFSAERPKGSFSTLEIQRTEQGDSAMYLCASSLQGSFYEQYFGPGTRLTVT.

This rearrangement joins TRBV7-2 to TRBJ2-1; no clear D. Germline V gives CDR1 SGHTA, CDR2 FQGNSA. V dropped 5 bases and J dropped 6 bases, with 8 bases sitting between them. The CDR3 loop spans 12 amino acids. CDR3 coding DNA: TGTGCCAGCAGCCCAGTGGCCAATGAGCAGTTCTTC. Protein product: CASSPVANEQFF.

The J gene is TRBJ2-1, the V gene TRBV19, with TRBD2 matching 9 bases. Trimming cost V 6 bases and J 0 bases; bases outside gene matches: 3. Germline V gene sequence: CDR1 LNHDA, CDR2 SQIVND (reference sequence). This CDR3 is 15 amino acids long. For the CDR3, the DNA is TGTGCCAGTAGATTTAGCGGGAGCTCCTACAATGAGCAGTTCTTC. This translates into CASRFSGSSYNEQFF.

The chain is built from TRBV6-5 and TRBJ1-5, with TRBD1 as a possible D gene (6 bases). V was cut by 7 bases and J by 5 bases, with 15 bases left in between. Germline lookup yields CDR1 MNHEY and CDR2 SVGAGI. The CDR3 length is 14 residues. The CDR3 region is CASKWTVGDQPQHF. The DNA for the CDR3 is TGTGCCAGCAAGTGGACAGTCGGGGATCAGCCCCAGCATTTT.

V and J are TRBV5-8 and TRBJ1-3, with D uncertain. V lost 6 bases and J lost 3, with 13 bases in between. CDR1 is SGHTS and CDR2 is YDEGEE in the germline V gene. There are 14 residues in the CDR3. CDR3 residues: CASTRGTYGNTIYF. The CDR3 DNA reads TGTGCCAGCACCCGAGGAACATATGGAAACACCATATATTTT.

The J gene is TRBJ2-3, the V gene TRBV7-8; weak D call: TRBD1 (5 bases). CDR3 length: 16 amino acids. CDR1 is SGHVS and CDR2 is FQNEAQ in the germline V gene. V shed 8 bases and J shed 2 bases, with 20 bases lying between them. CDR3 sequence reads: CASRKGAETYTDTQYF. The CDR3 region has the DNA TGTGCCAGCCGAAAAGGGGCAGAAACGTACACAGATACGCAGTATTTT.

CDR3 nucleotides: TGTGCCAGCAGCTTAGAGACAGGGCGCAATCAGCCCCAGCATTTT. It encodes CASSLETGRNQPQHF. The chain links TRBV7-8 to TRBJ1-5; 7 bases map to TRBD1. The V gene's germline CDR1 is SGHVS and CDR2 FQNEAQ. The V gene end was trimmed by 1 base and the J gene end by 2 bases; junction bases not matched to a gene: 2. The CDR3 runs to 15 residues. Full variable domain (rest looked up from reference TRBV7-8 and TRBJ1-5): GAGVSQSPRYKVAKRGQDVALRCDPISGHVSLFWYQQALGQGPEFLTYFQNEAQLDKSGLPSDRFFAERPEGSVSTLKIQRTQQEDSAVYLCASSLETGRNQPQHFGDGTRLSIL.